Detailed here is one T cell receptor beta chain. Its antigen remains unknown. The TCRbeta library was prepared with unique molecular identifiers. TCRdb redid the calling of the PCR reads with MiXCR, one entry per CDR3 protein. Here the sample spans 530,000 or so distinct CDR3 sequences, 27% being singletons. The entry originates in a study of T-cell reconstitution after alpha-beta-depleted transplantation in children. Study-level points and caveats: It was newly produced T cells that mostly accounted for T-cell counts and diversity one year after transplant. After transplant, high TCRbeta diversity at day 60 in some patients arose from surviving recipient T cells and thymic progenitors. Several hundred graft clones that had expanded were reportedly the source of alpha-beta T cells about two months after transplant.

There are 15 residues in the CDR3. Germline trimming cut 4 bases from V and 5 bases from J; bases unmatched to any gene: 9. The germline CDR1 and CDR2 sequences are SGHRS and YFSETQ. The material was PBMCs, obtained before TCRalphabeta/CD19-depleted stem cell transplant. This TCR was recovered from a boy in the first two years of life with Wiskott-Aldrich syndrome, due to receive a stem cell transplant. The rearrangement links TRBV5-1 to TRBJ2-1; 7 bases map to TRBD2. The DNA of the CDR3 is TGCGCCAGCAGCAGGGGATCGGGGGGAGACAATGAGCAGTTCTTC. Encoded protein: CASSRGSGGDNEQFF.